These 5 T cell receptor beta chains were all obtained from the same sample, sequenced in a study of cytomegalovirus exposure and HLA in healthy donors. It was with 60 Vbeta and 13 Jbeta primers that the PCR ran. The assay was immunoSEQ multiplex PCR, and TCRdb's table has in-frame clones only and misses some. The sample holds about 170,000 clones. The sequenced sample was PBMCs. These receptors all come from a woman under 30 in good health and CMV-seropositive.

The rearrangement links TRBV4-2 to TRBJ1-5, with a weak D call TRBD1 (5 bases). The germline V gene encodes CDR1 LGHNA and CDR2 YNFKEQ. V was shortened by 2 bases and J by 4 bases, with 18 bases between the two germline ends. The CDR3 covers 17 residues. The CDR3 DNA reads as TGTGCCAGCAGCCAAATTCTCGACAGCGATCTAAATCAGCCCCAGCATTTT. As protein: CASSQILDSDLNQPQHF.

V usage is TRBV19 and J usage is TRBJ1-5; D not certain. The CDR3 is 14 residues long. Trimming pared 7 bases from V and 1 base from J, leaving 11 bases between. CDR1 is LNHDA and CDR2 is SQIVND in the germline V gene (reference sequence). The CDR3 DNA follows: TGTGCCAGTATCGGGGTAACGAGCAATCAGCCCCAGCATTTT. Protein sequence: CASIGVTSNQPQHF.

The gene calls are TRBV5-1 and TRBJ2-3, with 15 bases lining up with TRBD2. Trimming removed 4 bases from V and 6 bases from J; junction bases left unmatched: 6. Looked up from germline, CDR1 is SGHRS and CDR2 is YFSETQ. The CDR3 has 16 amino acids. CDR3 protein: CASSMGLAGGRDTQYF. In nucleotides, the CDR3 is TGCGCCAGCAGCATGGGACTAGCGGGAGGTCGGGATACGCAGTATTTT.

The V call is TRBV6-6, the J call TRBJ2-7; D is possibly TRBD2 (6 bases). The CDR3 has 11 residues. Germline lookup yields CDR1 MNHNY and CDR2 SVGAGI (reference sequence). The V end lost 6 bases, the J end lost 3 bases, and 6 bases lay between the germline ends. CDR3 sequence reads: CASSGSYEQYF. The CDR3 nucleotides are TGTGCCAGCAGCGGGAGCTACGAGCAGTACTTC.

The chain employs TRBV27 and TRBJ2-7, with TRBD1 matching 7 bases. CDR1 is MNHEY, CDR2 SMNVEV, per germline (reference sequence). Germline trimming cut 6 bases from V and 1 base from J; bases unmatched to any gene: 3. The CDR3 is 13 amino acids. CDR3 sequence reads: CASRATGSYEQYF. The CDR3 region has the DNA TGTGCCAGCAGAGCGACAGGGTCCTACGAGCAGTACTTC.